This T cell receptor (beta chain) was found in a study of metastatic and nonmetastatic thyroid tumors. As for the study in general: Repertoires from blood and tumor or nodule tissue of malignant and benign thyroid patients were compared. Findings of the study overall: Benign nodules were reported to have significantly lower TCR beta diversity than malignant thyroid tumors, in blood and tumor.

Only a few counts were recorded for this clone. The antigen remains unidentified. TCRdb reanalyzed the PCR reads with MiXCR. Counted here are about 13,000 clones, more than 25% occurring once; the ten biggest clones make up roughly 12%. V dropped 2 bases and J dropped 8; count of bases not matched to a gene: 13. CDR1 is MNHNS, CDR2 SASEGT, per germline. CDR3 length: 16 amino acids. Thyroid surgery was preceded by no treatment in any patient. The chain links TRBV6-1 to TRBJ2-7; 9 bases match TRBD2. The clonotype originates from a male donor with papillary thyroid cancer or a benign thyroid nodule (not recorded which). Some clones in this sample may be carry-over from other donors' samples. Sequenced material: tumor tissue. The CDR3 sequence is CASSESFGTSGSQQYF. In DNA, the CDR3 is TGTGCCAGCAGTGAATCTTTTGGAACTAGCGGGTCACAGCAGTACTTC.